These 32 T cell receptor beta chains came from one sample sequenced in a study of a mutant IDH1 vaccine in newly diagnosed glioma. Generated by immunoSEQ multiplex PCR, the TCRdb table keeps only in-frame clones and is missing some. Here the sample spans tens of thousands of clones, approximately 84% being singletons. As for time point: week 11, during vaccination. The investigators gave 300 ug of mutant IDH1 20-mer peptide in each vaccine dose, together with topical imiquimod. Antigens of these TCRs are unknown. The source material was PBMCs, sampled from a glioma patient whose treatment included an IDH1 peptide vaccine. The receptors derive from a woman aged 45-59 years with glioma.

This clone occurred a few times. The chain is built from TRBV4-1 and TRBJ1-1; D ambiguous. This CDR3 is built from 13 residues. Germline loops: CDR1 MGHRA, CDR2 YSYEKL. The V and J ends lost 1 base and 1 base respectively, with 4 bases between them. CDR3 bases: TGCGCCAGCAGCCAAGTAGAGAACACTGAAGCTTTCTTT. Translation: CASSQVENTEAFF.

The rearrangement joins TRBV5-8 to TRBJ2-2, with TRBD2 matching over 9 bases. CDR1 and CDR2 (germline): SGHTS, YDEGEE. The V and J ends lost 4 bases and 2 bases, in that order; junction bases with no gene match: 6. The CDR3 has 16 residues. The CDR3 nucleotides are TGTGCCAGCAGCCGGCCCGGGACTAGCAACACCGGGGAGCTGTTTTTT. It codes for CASSRPGTSNTGELFF.

The gene calls are TRBV5-8 and TRBJ2-2; TRBD2 is a possible D gene (7 bases). Per germline, CDR1 SGHTS and CDR2 YDEGEE. CDR3 length equals 16 residues. The germline V and J ends were trimmed by 0 bases and 4 bases, with 13 bases remaining between them. The CDR3, as DNA: TGTGCCAGCAGCTTGGAGTGGGGGGGCGGCACCGGGGAGCTGTTTTTT. Protein product: CASSLEWGGGTGELFF.

The chain has TRBV19 and TRBJ2-5; D remains unclear. The CDR3 has 15 residues. The ends were cut back, 1 base at V and 0 bases at J, with 9 bases in the middle. In germline, CDR1 is LNHDA, CDR2 SQIVND (reference sequence). The chain's CDR3 is CASSIAAGYQETQYF. The CDR3 bases are TGTGCCAGTAGTATAGCGGCCGGGTACCAAGAGACCCAGTACTTC. Together with reference TRBV19 and TRBJ2-5, the CDR3 gives the full variable domain: DGGITQSPKYLFRKEGQNVTLSCEQNLNHDAMYWYRQDPGQGLRLIYYSQIVNDFQKGDIAEGYSVSREKKESFPLTVTSAQKNPTAFYLCASSIAAGYQETQYFGPGTRLLVL.

V usage is TRBV18 and J usage is TRBJ2-7, with D perhaps assigned TRBD1 or TRBD2 (5 bases each). Germline loops: CDR1 KGHSH, CDR2 LQKENI. The CDR3 covers 15 residues. The germline V and J ends were trimmed by 3 bases and 0 bases, with 12 bases remaining between them. The CDR3 DNA reads as TGTGCCAGCTCACCTCCCGAGGGGAGCTCCTACGAGCAGTACTTC. Protein: CASSPPEGSSYEQYF.

J is TRBJ1-6 and V is TRBV6-1; D remains ambiguous. Germline lookup yields CDR1 MNHNS and CDR2 SASEGT. This CDR3 has 14 residues. V was shortened by 2 bases and J by 6 bases, with 8 bases between the two germline ends. The DNA for the CDR3 is TGTGCCAGCAGTGAACGAGCCTCTAATTCACCCCTCCACTTT. Residues: CASSERASNSPLHF.

The chain uses TRBV6-6 and TRBJ2-1; TRBD2 agrees at 8 bases. V lost 7 bases and J lost 6; bases outside the gene matches: 8. Germline CDR1 MNHNY, CDR2 SVGAGI (reference sequence). CDR3 length: 14 residues. In DNA, the CDR3 is TGTGCCAGCAACCCCGGGGGGGTTTTCAATGAGCAGTTCTTC. Protein sequence: CASNPGGVFNEQFF.

This clone showed up just a few times. The chain has TRBV19 and TRBJ2-1; D possibly corresponds to TRBD1 (5 bases). The CDR3 sequence is 15 residues long. The V and J ends lost 3 bases and 3 bases respectively, with 12 bases between them. Germline-derived CDR1 and CDR2 are LNHDA and SQIVND (reference sequence). CDR3 residues: CASSIEGAGYNEQFF. The DNA of the CDR3 is TGTGCCAGTAGTATCGAAGGGGCCGGCTACAATGAGCAGTTCTTC.

The sample holds one count of this clone. This chain uses TRBV7-2 with TRBJ2-5; 9 bases are a match to TRBD1. The CDR3 has 15 amino acids. The germline CDR1 and CDR2 sequences are SGHTA and FQGNSA. With V trimmed by 2 bases and J by 4 bases, 5 bases remained unmatched. The chain's CDR3 is CASSLIQGARETQYF. The CDR3 DNA follows: TGTGCCAGCAGCTTAATACAGGGGGCGCGAGAGACCCAGTACTTC.

The rearrangement links TRBV5-4 to TRBJ2-7; no clear D gene. The CDR3 is made up of 13 amino acids. Germline CDR1 is SGHNT and CDR2 is YYREEE (reference sequence). The ends were cut back, 4 bases at V and 7 bases at J, with 15 bases in the middle. The CDR3 region is CASSPRLEWEQYF. The CDR3 nucleotides read TGTGCCAGCAGCCCCAGGCTCGAGTGGGAGCAGTACTTC.

This chain links TRBV5-1 with TRBJ1-2; TRBD1 matches 9 bases. Germline trimming cut 4 bases from V and 1 base from J; bases unmatched to any gene: 8. Germline lookup yields CDR1 SGHRS and CDR2 YFSETQ. The length of the CDR3 is 16 residues. The CDR3 DNA is TGCGCCAGCAGCCCGAAAGACAGGGGGAGTAACTATGGCTACACCTTC. Encoded protein: CASSPKDRGSNYGYTF.

The rearrangement links TRBV5-4 to TRBJ2-3; 10 nucleotides line up with TRBD2. The CDR3 loop spans 15 amino acids. The ends lost 6 bases at V and 0 bases at J; junction bases unmatched: 4. The germline gives CDR1 SGHNT, CDR2 YYREEE (reference sequence). The CDR3 DNA is TGTGCCAGCAACCCTAGCGGGGGTAGCACAGATACGCAGTATTTT. It yields the protein CASNPSGGSTDTQYF.

This clone was counted between two and nine times. The CDR3 is CASSVGRLNTEAFF. The CDR3 DNA is TGTGCCAGCAGCGTTGGACGGTTGAACACTGAAGCTTTCTTT. J is TRBJ1-1 and V is TRBV2; no firm D call. The germline gives CDR1 SNHLY, CDR2 FYNNEI. The CDR3 is 14 residues long. V lost 6 bases, J lost 0 bases, and 11 bases lay in between.

The V call is TRBV6-5, the J call TRBJ1-5, with D possibly TRBD1 on 6 matching bases. Germline-derived CDR1 and CDR2 are MNHEY and SVGAGI. The V end lost 2 bases, the J end lost 7 bases, and 15 bases lay between the germline ends. The CDR3 length is 15 residues. CDR3 loop: CASSYTGKLGQPQHF. The DNA of the CDR3 is TGTGCCAGCAGTTACACAGGGAAATTGGGGCAGCCCCAGCATTTT.

CDR3 bases: TGTGCCAGCAGCCCCCGACAGTCCTACAATGAGCAGTTCTTC. It codes for CASSPRQSYNEQFF. The chain recombines TRBV9 with TRBJ2-1, with a tentative D call TRBD1 (5 bases). The V gene lost 4 bases and the J gene lost 1 base, with 9 bases spanning the gap. The CDR3 is made up of 14 amino acids. Germline V gene lookup returns CDR1 SGDLS and CDR2 YYNGEE.

The gene calls are TRBV6-1 and TRBJ2-3; 7 nucleotides match TRBD1. CDR1 is MNHNS, CDR2 SASEGT, per germline. The CDR3 extends over 15 amino acids. V was clipped by 4 bases and J by 3 bases; unmatched bases: 7. Here the CDR3 reads CASSVDRGRTDTQYF. The CDR3 DNA is TGTGCCAGCAGTGTGGATAGGGGGCGAACAGATACGCAGTATTTT.

CDR3 protein: CASSHGTLNEKLFF. In DNA form, the CDR3 reads TGTGCCAGCAGCCATGGGACACTTAATGAAAAACTGTTTTTT. This rearrangement joins TRBV7-8 to TRBJ1-4, with D tentatively TRBD1 (6 bases). The CDR3 length is 14 residues. The germline CDR1 and CDR2 sequences are SGHVS and FQNEAQ. The V end lost 5 bases, the J end lost 4 bases, and 11 bases lay between the germline ends.

The chain joins TRBV6-4 to TRBJ2-5; D not certain. The CDR3 has 16 amino acids. V dropped 9 bases and J dropped 2 bases, with 22 bases sitting between them. Germline CDR1 MRHNA, CDR2 SNTAGT. CDR3 DNA: TGTGCCAGGATACATAAGGCCGCACCTCCGCAAGAGACCCAGTACTTC. This gives the protein CARIHKAAPPQETQYF.

V usage is TRBV5-1 and J usage is TRBJ1-1; no definite D call. V was clipped by 6 bases and J by 1 base, with 7 bases between them. This CDR3 has 12 amino acids. Germline lookup yields CDR1 SGHRS and CDR2 YFSETQ. The CDR3 spells CASKRGNTEAFF. The CDR3, as DNA: TGCGCCAGCAAACGAGGGAACACTGAAGCTTTCTTT.

This chain uses TRBV2 with TRBJ2-7; possible D gene TRBD2, 6 bases. This CDR3 contains 14 residues. Trimming took 3 bases from V and 7 from J, leaving 16 bases between them. Per germline, CDR1 SNHLY and CDR2 FYNNEI. The CDR3 here is CASSERRASDEQYF. The CDR3 DNA sequence: TGTGCCAGCAGTGAGAGGAGGGCTTCGGATGAGCAGTACTTC.

This chain joins TRBV28 and TRBJ2-7, with a weak D call TRBD2 (6 bases). Looked up from germline, CDR1 is MDHEN and CDR2 is SYDVKM. The V end lost 1 base, the J end lost 3 bases, and 10 bases lay between the germline ends. The CDR3 totals 14 residues. CDR3 residues: CASSLSLAIYEQYF. In DNA, the CDR3 is TGTGCCAGCAGTTTATCTCTAGCGATCTACGAGCAGTACTTC. The variable domain in full, with the rest retrieved from reference TRBV28 and TRBJ2-7, is DVKVTQSSRYLVKRTGEKVFLECVQDMDHENMFWYRQDPGLGLRLIYFSYDVKMKEKGDIPEGYSVSREKKERFSLILESASTNQTSMYLCASSLSLAIYEQYFGPGTRLTVT.

The rearrangement joins TRBV15 to TRBJ1-5; D possibly corresponds to TRBD1 (5 bases). Trimming removed 11 bases at V and 3 bases at J, with 14 bases between. There are 13 residues in the CDR3. Per the germline V gene, CDR1 is LNHNV and CDR2 is YYDKDF (reference sequence). The CDR3, as DNA: TGTGCCTCAAGGGGAGGCCCCAATCAGCCCCAGCATTTT. Encoded protein: CASRGGPNQPQHF.

V is TRBV4-2 and J is TRBJ2-1; tentative D call: TRBD1 (5 bases). Germline V gene lookup returns CDR1 LGHNA and CDR2 YNFKEQ. The CDR3 is made up of 14 amino acids. The V gene lost 1 base and the J gene lost 4 bases, with 8 bases spanning the gap. DNA of the CDR3: TGTGCCAGCAGCCAAGGGGGCCTTTACAATGAGCAGTTCTTC. Translating gives CASSQGGLYNEQFF.

The chain uses TRBV6-4 and TRBJ1-6; D call uncertain. V lost 3 bases and J 8 bases, leaving 8 bases between the germline ends. CDR1 and CDR2 from the germline V gene are MRHNA and SNTAGT. The CDR3 runs 13 residues. The CDR3 nucleotides are TGTGCCAGCAGTGAGTCCCCTTATTCACCCCTCCACTTT. Translating gives CASSESPYSPLHF.

V usage is TRBV20-1 and J usage is TRBJ2-7; the D call may be TRBD1 or TRBD2 (5 bases each). The V gene's germline CDR1 is DFQATT and CDR2 SNEGSKA (reference sequence). The CDR3 is 11 residues long. The CDR3 loop reads CSLRGTYEQYF. The DNA for the CDR3 is TGCAGCCTCAGAGGGACGTACGAGCAGTACTTC.

The chain combines TRBV9 with TRBJ1-5; D possibly corresponds to TRBD1 (6 bases). V shed 0 bases and J shed 4 bases, with 11 bases lying between them. The CDR3 is 15 residues long. CDR1 SGDLS and CDR2 YYNGEE come from the germline V gene. CDR3 amino acids: CASSVDGQQNQPQHF. The CDR3 coding sequence is TGTGCCAGCAGCGTAGATGGACAGCAAAATCAGCCCCAGCATTTT.

J is TRBJ1-5 and V is TRBV6-5, with D uncertain. Germline CDR1 and CDR2: MNHEY and SVGAGI. The V gene lost 5 bases and the J gene lost 0 bases, with 5 bases spanning the gap. CDR3 length equals 13 residues. In DNA, the CDR3 is TGTGCCAGCAGTAAATATAGCAATCAGCCCCAGCATTTT. It is translated as CASSKYSNQPQHF.

The chain carries TRBV7-2 and TRBJ1-2; 9 bases are shared with TRBD1. The CDR3 sequence is 13 residues long. The trim removed 2 bases at V and 9 bases at J, leaving 4 bases unmatched. Germline CDR1 reads SGHTA; CDR2 reads FQGNSA. The CDR3 nucleotides read TGTGCCAGCAGCTTAAGGACAGGGGCGAGCTACACCTTC. It yields the protein CASSLRTGASYTF.

This chain links TRBV27 with TRBJ2-3; TRBD2 matches at 11 bases. Per the germline V gene, CDR1 is MNHEY and CDR2 is SMNVEV (reference sequence). J gave up 9 bases and V 1 base, and 12 bases lay outside the gene matches. This CDR3 spans 17 amino acids. CDR3 residues: CASSLLKLAGGEWTQYF. CDR3 DNA: TGTGCCAGCAGTTTATTAAAGCTAGCGGGGGGTGAGTGGACGCAGTATTTT.

V gene TRBV5-4 combines with J gene TRBJ2-1, with 11 bases matching TRBD1. Trimming at V came to 0 bases and at J to 5 bases, leaving 1 base not matched to a gene. The germline CDR1 and CDR2 sequences are SGHNT and YYREEE (reference sequence). CDR3 size: 15 residues. The CDR3 is CASSLGGQGDNEQFF. The CDR3 DNA is TGTGCCAGCAGCTTGGGGGGACAGGGGGACAATGAGCAGTTCTTC.

This clone was counted between two and nine times. The rearrangement uses TRBV10-1 and TRBJ2-6; 8 positions match TRBD1. The V segment lost 8 bases and the J segment 0 bases; nucleotides outside the gene matches: 15. Germline CDR1 reads WNHNN; CDR2 reads SYGVQD (reference sequence). The CDR3 loop spans 19 amino acids. The CDR3 protein is CASHPNRQGRISGANVLTF. In nucleotides, the CDR3 is TGCGCCAGCCATCCTAACAGACAGGGGAGGATCTCTGGGGCCAACGTCCTGACTTTC.

In DNA form, the CDR3 reads TGTGCCAGCAGCTTAGGTTCGGGGATGAATCAGCCCCAGCATTTT. Encoded protein: CASSLGSGMNQPQHF. The genes are TRBV7-2 and TRBJ1-5; no definite D call. CDR3 length: 15 amino acids. With 1 base removed from V and 4 bases from J, the gap between germline ends came to 11 bases. The germline CDR1 and CDR2 sequences are SGHTA and FQGNSA.